The source of this T cell receptor beta chain is a study of cytomegalovirus exposure and HLA in healthy donors. PCR used 60 Vbeta primers and 13 Jbeta primers. Clones were sequenced by immunoSEQ multiplex PCR, and TCRdb holds only the in-frame ones, with some missing. This sample has over 90,000 clones; roughly 79% occur once, and the top ten carry less than 15%. The sample holds one count of this clone. Germline V gene data show CDR1 as MDHEN and CDR2 as SYDVKM. This CDR3 contains 16 residues. Trimming shortened V by 7 bases and J by 6 bases, and 22 bases separated the two germline ends. The chain joins TRBV28 to TRBJ1-5; D is perhaps TRBD1 (6 bases). The material sequenced was PBMCs. The TCR was taken from a woman between 65 and 79 years old in good health and CMV-seropositive. CDR3 in DNA: TGTGCCAGCACCAGAAGTACAGGGCAATTTGGTCAGCCCCAGCATTTT. Protein sequence: CASTRSTGQFGQPQHF.